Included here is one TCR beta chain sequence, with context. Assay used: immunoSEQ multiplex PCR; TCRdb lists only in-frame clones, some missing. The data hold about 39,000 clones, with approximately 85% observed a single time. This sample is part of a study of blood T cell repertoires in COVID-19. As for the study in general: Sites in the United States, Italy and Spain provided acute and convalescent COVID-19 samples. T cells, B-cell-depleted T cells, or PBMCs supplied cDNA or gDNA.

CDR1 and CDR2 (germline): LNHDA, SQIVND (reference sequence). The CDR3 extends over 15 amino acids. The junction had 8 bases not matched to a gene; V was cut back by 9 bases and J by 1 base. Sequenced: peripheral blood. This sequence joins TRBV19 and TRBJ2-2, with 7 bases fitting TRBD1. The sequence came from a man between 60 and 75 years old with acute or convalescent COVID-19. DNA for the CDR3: TGTGCCAGCGCTCGGGACAGCCAGAACACCGGGGAGCTGTTTTTT. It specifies CASARDSQNTGELFF.